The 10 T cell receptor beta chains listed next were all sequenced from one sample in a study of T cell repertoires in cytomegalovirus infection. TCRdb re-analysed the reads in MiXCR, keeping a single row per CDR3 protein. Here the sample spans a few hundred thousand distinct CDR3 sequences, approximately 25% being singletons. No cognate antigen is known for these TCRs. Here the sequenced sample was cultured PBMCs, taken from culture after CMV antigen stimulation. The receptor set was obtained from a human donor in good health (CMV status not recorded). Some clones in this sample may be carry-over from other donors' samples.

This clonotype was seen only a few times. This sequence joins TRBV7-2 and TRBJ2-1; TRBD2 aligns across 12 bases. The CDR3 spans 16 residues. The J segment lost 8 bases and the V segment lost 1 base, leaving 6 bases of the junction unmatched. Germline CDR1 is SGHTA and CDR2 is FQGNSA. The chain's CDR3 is CASSLGPSGRVDEQFF. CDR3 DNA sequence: TGTGCCAGCAGCTTAGGGCCTAGCGGGAGGGTGGATGAGCAGTTCTTC.

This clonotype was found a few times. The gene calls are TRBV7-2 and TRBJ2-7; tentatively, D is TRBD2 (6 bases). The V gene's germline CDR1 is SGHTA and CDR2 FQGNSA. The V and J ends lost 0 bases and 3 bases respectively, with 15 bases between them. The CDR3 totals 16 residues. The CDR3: CASSLAGGNSGYEQYF. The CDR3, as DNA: TGTGCCAGCAGCTTAGCGGGGGGTAACTCAGGCTACGAGCAGTACTTC.

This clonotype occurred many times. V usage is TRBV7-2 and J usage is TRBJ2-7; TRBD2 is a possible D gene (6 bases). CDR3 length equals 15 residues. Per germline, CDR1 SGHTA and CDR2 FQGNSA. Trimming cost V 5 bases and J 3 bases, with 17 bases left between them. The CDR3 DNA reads TGTGCCAGCAGCATCCCGACTAGTTCGCGCTACGAGCAGTACTTC. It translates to CASSIPTSSRYEQYF.

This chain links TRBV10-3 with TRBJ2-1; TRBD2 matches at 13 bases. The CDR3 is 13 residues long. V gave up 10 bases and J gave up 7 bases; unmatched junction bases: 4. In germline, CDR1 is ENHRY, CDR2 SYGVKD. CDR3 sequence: CASGTSGKNEQFF. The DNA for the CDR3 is TGTGCCAGCGGGACTAGCGGGAAGAATGAGCAGTTCTTC.

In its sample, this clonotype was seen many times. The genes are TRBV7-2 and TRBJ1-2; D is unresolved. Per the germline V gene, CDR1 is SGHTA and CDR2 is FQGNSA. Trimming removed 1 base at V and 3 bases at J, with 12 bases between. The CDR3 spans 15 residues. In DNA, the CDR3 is TGTGCCAGCAGCTTAGAGGCGAGGTGGGACTATGGCTACACCTTC. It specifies CASSLEARWDYGYTF.

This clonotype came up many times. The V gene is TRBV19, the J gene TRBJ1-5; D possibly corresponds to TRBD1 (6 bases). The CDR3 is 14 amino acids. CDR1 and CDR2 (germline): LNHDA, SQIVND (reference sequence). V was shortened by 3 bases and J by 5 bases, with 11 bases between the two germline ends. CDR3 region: CASSIHRAYQPQHF. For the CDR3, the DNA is TGTGCCAGTAGTATCCACAGGGCCTATCAGCCCCAGCATTTT.

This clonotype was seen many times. CDR3 DNA sequence: TGTGCCAGCAGCTCTGAACCTAGCGGGAGACTAGGAGGGAATGAGCAGTTCTTC. Its protein is CASSSEPSGRLGGNEQFF. This chain links TRBV7-2 with TRBJ2-1, with 10 bases aligning to TRBD2. This CDR3 region has 18 residues. The ends lost 4 bases at V and 7 bases at J; junction bases unmatched: 16. Germline CDR1 is SGHTA and CDR2 is FQGNSA.

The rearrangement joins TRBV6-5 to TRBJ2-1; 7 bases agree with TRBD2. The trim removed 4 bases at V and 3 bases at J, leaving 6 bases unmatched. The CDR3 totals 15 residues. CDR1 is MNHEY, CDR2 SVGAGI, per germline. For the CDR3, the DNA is TGTGCCAGCAGTTCTACGGGAGGATTCTACAATGAGCAGTTCTTC. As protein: CASSSTGGFYNEQFF.

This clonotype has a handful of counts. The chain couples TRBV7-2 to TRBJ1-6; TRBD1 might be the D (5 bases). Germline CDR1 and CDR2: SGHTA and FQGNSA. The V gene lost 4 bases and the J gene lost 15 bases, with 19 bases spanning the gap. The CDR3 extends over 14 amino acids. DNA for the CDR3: TGTGCCAGCAGCTACCGCGCAGGGAAAGGCCACCTCCACTTT. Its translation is CASSYRAGKGHLHF.

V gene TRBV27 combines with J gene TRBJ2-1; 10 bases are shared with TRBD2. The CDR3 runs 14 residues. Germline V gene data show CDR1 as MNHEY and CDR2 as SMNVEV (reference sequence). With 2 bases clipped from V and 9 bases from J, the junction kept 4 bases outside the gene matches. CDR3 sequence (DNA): TGTGCCAGCAGTTTAAGAGCGGGAGGGGGTGAGCAGTTCTTC. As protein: CASSLRAGGGEQFF.